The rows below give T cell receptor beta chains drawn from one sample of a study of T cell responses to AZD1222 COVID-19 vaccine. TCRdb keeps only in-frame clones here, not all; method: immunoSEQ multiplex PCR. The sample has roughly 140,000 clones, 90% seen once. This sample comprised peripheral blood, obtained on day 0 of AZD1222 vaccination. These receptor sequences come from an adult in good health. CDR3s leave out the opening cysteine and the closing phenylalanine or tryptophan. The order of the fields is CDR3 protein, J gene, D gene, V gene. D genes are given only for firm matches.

cdr3_aa: ASSLQGANEKLF
j_call: TRBJ1-4
d_call: TRBD1
v_call: TRBV5-1

cdr3_aa: ASSQDGEGIDYEQY
j_call: TRBJ2-7
d_call: TRBD2
v_call: TRBV4-3

cdr3_aa: ASSLVAGGPSYEQY
j_call: TRBJ2-7
d_call: TRBD2
v_call: TRBV5-6

cdr3_aa: ASSLGGRLAGVPRETQY
j_call: TRBJ2-5
d_call: TRBD2
v_call: TRBV11-3

cdr3_aa: ASSLAAGTEAF
j_call: TRBJ1-1
d_call: NA
v_call: TRBV7-2

cdr3_aa: ASQGFGANVLT
j_call: TRBJ2-6
d_call: NA
v_call: TRBV28

cdr3_aa: ASRGQDYGNTIY
j_call: TRBJ1-3
d_call: TRBD1
v_call: TRBV27

cdr3_aa: ASSESGIYGYT
j_call: TRBJ1-2
d_call: NA
v_call: TRBV6-1

cdr3_aa: ASSLSGSGYGYT
j_call: TRBJ1-2
d_call: NA
v_call: TRBV5-6

cdr3_aa: ASSLGRLAGPGEQF
j_call: TRBJ2-1
d_call: TRBD2
v_call: TRBV7-3

cdr3_aa: ASSEFFDGRGSSPLH
j_call: TRBJ1-6
d_call: TRBD1
v_call: TRBV10-2

cdr3_aa: ASSENTVGGKTEAF
j_call: TRBJ1-1
d_call: NA
v_call: TRBV2

cdr3_aa: ASRMEGQRNSPLH
j_call: TRBJ1-6
d_call: TRBD1
v_call: TRBV6-5

cdr3_aa: ASSDSLPANYGYT
j_call: TRBJ1-2
d_call: NA
v_call: TRBV2

cdr3_aa: ASSLDGVTDTQY
j_call: TRBJ2-3
d_call: NA
v_call: TRBV5-6

cdr3_aa: ASSLEPPNYGYT
j_call: TRBJ1-2
d_call: NA
v_call: TRBV11-3

cdr3_aa: ASSQGGQAPY
j_call: TRBJ2-7
d_call: TRBD1
v_call: TRBV4-1

cdr3_aa: ASSPGQSHSPLH
j_call: TRBJ1-6
d_call: TRBD1
v_call: TRBV14

cdr3_aa: ASSAIRGRHGYT
j_call: TRBJ1-2
d_call: TRBD1
v_call: TRBV2

cdr3_aa: ASSQALADYEQY
j_call: TRBJ2-7
d_call: TRBD2
v_call: TRBV4-1

cdr3_aa: SVPLAANTGELF
j_call: TRBJ2-2
d_call: TRBD2
v_call: TRBV29-1

cdr3_aa: ASSFGGRSPGELF
j_call: TRBJ2-2
d_call: TRBD2
v_call: TRBV11-2

cdr3_aa: ATSSTGGGRPQH
j_call: TRBJ1-5
d_call: NA
v_call: TRBV15

cdr3_aa: ASSLGLASGAYEQY
j_call: TRBJ2-7
d_call: TRBD2
v_call: TRBV13

cdr3_aa: ASSPPSRVHGYT
j_call: TRBJ1-2
d_call: NA
v_call: TRBV7-9

cdr3_aa: ASSLAGGETEAF
j_call: TRBJ1-1
d_call: TRBD1
v_call: TRBV7-6

cdr3_aa: AWSVHETSNTEAF
j_call: TRBJ1-1
d_call: NA
v_call: TRBV30

cdr3_aa: SVGGLGAEQY
j_call: TRBJ2-7
d_call: NA
v_call: TRBV29-1

cdr3_aa: ASSPGNRDYSPLH
j_call: TRBJ1-6
d_call: NA
v_call: TRBV4-1

cdr3_aa: ASSWGLAGPYNEQF
j_call: TRBJ2-1
d_call: TRBD2
v_call: TRBV5-4

cdr3_aa: ASSLAIGTVYEQY
j_call: TRBJ2-7
d_call: TRBD1
v_call: TRBV7-2

cdr3_aa: ASSLAGDRGLSPLH
j_call: TRBJ1-6
d_call: TRBD1
v_call: TRBV5-1

cdr3_aa: ASSVATYGAANTGELF
j_call: TRBJ2-2
d_call: NA
v_call: TRBV9

cdr3_aa: ASSQTQAYTGELF
j_call: TRBJ2-2
d_call: NA
v_call: TRBV14

cdr3_aa: ASTIVGTAGELF
j_call: TRBJ2-2
d_call: NA
v_call: TRBV7-9

cdr3_aa: ASSNTGDLYEQY
j_call: TRBJ2-7
d_call: NA
v_call: TRBV6-1